Presented here are 18 T cell receptor beta chains from one specimen sequenced in a study of identical twins' blood T cells. TCRdb re-analysed the 5' RACE reads in MiXCR, keeping a single row per CDR3 protein. The sample consists of 300,000 to 400,000 distinct CDR3 sequences, roughly 27% of them appearing once. Sequenced: PBMCs. The receptors originated from a woman aged 18-50 years in good health.

This clonotype was detected a few times. The genes are TRBV10-2 and TRBJ1-1; D is ambiguous. Trimming took off 5 bases at V and 0 bases at J, with 19 bases between the two ends. The CDR3 has 17 amino acids. The germline V gene has CDR1 WSHSY and CDR2 SAAADI. The CDR3 DNA sequence: TGCGCCAGCAGTTATCCGATAGACGGGTCTCTGAACACTGAAGCTTTCTTT. Translation gives CASSYPIDGSLNTEAFF.

This clonotype turned up a few times. The V gene is TRBV2, the J gene TRBJ2-2; D remains ambiguous. The V gene's germline CDR1 is SNHLY and CDR2 FYNNEI. The CDR3 length is 15 residues. V shed 2 bases and J shed 5 bases, with 12 bases lying between them. The chain's CDR3 is CASSEITATTGELFF. In DNA, the CDR3 is TGTGCCAGCAGTGAAATTACCGCGACGACCGGGGAGCTGTTTTTT.

This sequence joins TRBV29-1 and TRBJ2-2; 8 bases align to TRBD1. CDR3 length equals 14 residues. The V and J ends lost 8 bases and 0 bases, in that order; junction bases with no gene match: 5. The germline gives CDR1 SQVTM, CDR2 ANQGSEA. CDR3: CSIEQGANTGELFF. In DNA form, the CDR3 reads TGCAGCATCGAACAGGGGGCGAACACCGGGGAGCTGTTTTTT.

Remarks on this clonotype: This sequence may be a read error, since a much larger clone differs from it by one base. J is TRBJ2-1 and V is TRBV12-3 or TRBV12-4; no definite D call. This CDR3 spans 13 amino acids. As DNA, the CDR3 is TGTGTCAGCAGTTCCGGGCCTTACAATGAGCAGTTCTTC. Residues: CVSSSGPYNEQFF.

This chain joins TRBV14 and TRBJ2-3, with a weak D call TRBD1 (6 bases). Germline loops: CDR1 SGHDN, CDR2 FVKESK. The CDR3 extends over 15 amino acids. V was cut by 5 bases and J by 0 bases, with 12 bases left in between. CDR3 protein: CASSWDTHSTDTQYF. The DNA of the CDR3 is TGTGCCAGCAGCTGGGACACCCATAGCACAGATACGCAGTATTTT.

The CDR3 nucleotides read TGTGCCAGCAGCCAAAACGGGGAAAGTAATGAAAAACTGTTTTTT. It specifies CASSQNGESNEKLFF. The chain uses TRBV7-3 and TRBJ1-4; D is unclear. CDR1 SGHTA and CDR2 FQGTGA come from the germline V gene. With 5 bases removed from V and 4 bases from J, the gap between germline ends came to 14 bases. CDR3 length: 15 amino acids. The full variable domain, rest sourced from reference TRBV7-3 and TRBJ1-4, is GAGVSQTPSNKVTEKGKYVELRCDPISGHTALYWYRQSLGQGPEFLIYFQGTGAADDSGLPNDRFFAVRPEGSVSTLKIQRTERGDSAVYLCASSQNGESNEKLFFGSGTQLSVL.

The chain has TRBV6-1 and TRBJ1-1; the D gene is possibly TRBD1 (6 bases). Deletions cut 8 bases from V and 4 bases from J, with 23 bases between. The V gene's germline CDR1 is MNHNS and CDR2 SASEGT. The CDR3 extends over 16 amino acids. In nucleotides, the CDR3 is TGTGCCAGCCCCTATGAGGTCGGGGGCCGGGTCACTGAAGCTTTCTTT. It codes for CASPYEVGGRVTEAFF.

About this clonotype: A much larger clone differs by one base, so this may be a read error. The chain recombines TRBV29-1 with TRBJ1-4, with TRBD1 identical over 7 bases. The germline V gene has CDR1 SQVTM and CDR2 ANQGSEA. This CDR3 contains 12 residues. The CDR3 DNA sequence: TGCAGGGTACCAGGGGGAGGCGAAAAACTGTTTTTT. This gives the protein CRVPGGGEKLFF. Complete variable domain (other parts from reference TRBV29-1 and TRBJ1-4): SAVISQKPSRDICQRGTSLTIQCQVDSQVTMMFWYRQQPGQSLTLIATANQGSEATYESGFVIDKFPISRPNLTFSTLTVSNMSPEDSSIYLCRVPGGGEKLFFGSGTQLSVL.

The gene calls are TRBV4-3 and TRBJ2-4, with D unclear. The CDR3 has 12 amino acids. V lost 0 bases to trimming and J lost 9 bases, with 6 bases between them. Germline V gene sequence: CDR1 LGHNA, CDR2 YSLEER. DNA for the CDR3: TGCGCCAGCAGCCAAGATCTAGGCATTCAGTACTTC. The encoded protein is CASSQDLGIQYF.

The rearrangement joins TRBV6-6 to TRBJ1-5, with TRBD1 matching over 9 bases. Germline V CDR1 and CDR2: MNHNY, SVGAGI (reference sequence). J lost 1 base, V lost 11 bases, and 3 bases had no gene match. This CDR3 is built from 13 residues. In nucleotides, the CDR3 is TGTGCCGGGGGACAGGGAAGCAATCAGCCCCAGCATTTT. Translating gives CAGGQGSNQPQHF.

The chain combines TRBV9 with TRBJ2-2, with D possibly being TRBD2 (7 bases). The germline V gene encodes CDR1 SGDLS and CDR2 YYNGEE. The CDR3 has 15 residues. Trimming left V 7 bases short and J 2 bases short, with 15 bases between. The CDR3 coding sequence is TGTGCCAGCGAGCCCCGCGGGGGCAACACCGGGGAGCTGTTTTTT. The encoded protein is CASEPRGGNTGELFF. Complete variable domain (other parts from reference TRBV9 and TRBJ2-2): DSGVTQTPKHLITATGQRVTLRCSPRSGDLSVYWYQQSLDQGLQFLIQYYNGEERAKGNILERFSAQQFPDLHSELNLSSLELGDSALYFCASEPRGGNTGELFFGEGSRLTVL.

This clonotype appeared a few times. V usage is TRBV18 and J usage is TRBJ1-2, with 7 bases that match TRBD1. CDR1 KGHSH and CDR2 LQKENI come from the germline V gene. Unmatched junction bases numbered 11, after V lost 4 bases and J lost 9 bases. This CDR3 comprises 14 residues. CDR3 protein: CASSLSGDSHRYTF. CDR3 DNA: TGTGCCAGCTCACTTTCCGGGGACAGCCACCGCTACACCTTC.

The V and J genes are TRBV20-1 and TRBJ2-1; TRBD2 matches 10 bases. After removal of 3 bases from V and 5 bases from J, the junction contained 7 bases not matched to a gene. Germline lookup yields CDR1 DFQATT and CDR2 SNEGSKA (reference sequence). CDR3 size: 15 residues. The DNA for the CDR3 is TGCAGTGCTAGCCCTAGCGGGAGAAACAACAATGAGCAGTTCTTC. Protein: CSASPSGRNNNEQFF.

This clonotype appeared a few times. V is TRBV3-1 and J is TRBJ1-4; D may be TRBD1 (5 bases). Germline V lookup: CDR1 LGHDT, CDR2 YNNKEL (reference sequence). V was shortened by 4 bases and J by 6 bases, with 18 bases between the two germline ends. The CDR3 totals 16 residues. CDR3 residues: CASSPPGGAEDEKLFF. CDR3 DNA sequence: TGTGCCAGCAGCCCGCCCGGAGGGGCGGAGGATGAAAAACTGTTTTTT.

Many counts were recorded for this clonotype. This rearrangement joins TRBV28 to TRBJ1-5; maybe TRBD1 (5 bases). The V and J ends lost 2 bases and 5 bases respectively, with 10 bases between them. CDR1 is MDHEN and CDR2 is SYDVKM in the germline V gene. This CDR3 has 14 residues. The CDR3 sequence: CASSLGGFDQPQHF. In DNA, the CDR3 is TGTGCCAGCAGTTTAGGGGGGTTTGATCAGCCCCAGCATTTT.

The chain uses TRBV29-1 and TRBJ1-1, with 7 bases aligning to TRBD1. CDR1 SQVTM and CDR2 ANQGSEA come from the germline V gene. This CDR3 has 12 residues. The V and J ends lost 6 bases and 3 bases, in that order; junction bases with no gene match: 4. The CDR3 region is CSVFTGDTEAFF. CDR3 nucleotides: TGCAGCGTGTTTACAGGGGACACTGAAGCTTTCTTT.

This sequence joins TRBV15 and TRBJ1-2, with no clear D. Trimming shortened V by 0 bases and J by 8 bases, and 16 bases separated the two germline ends. Looked up from germline, CDR1 is LNHNV and CDR2 is YYDKDF (reference sequence). The CDR3 has 15 amino acids. The CDR3 here is CATSRERIGVRGYTF. For the CDR3, the DNA is TGTGCCACCAGCAGAGAACGAATTGGGGTACGCGGCTACACCTTC.

The chain recombines TRBV5-5 with TRBJ1-2; no definite D call. In germline, CDR1 is SGHKS, CDR2 YYEKEE (reference sequence). V was cut by 0 bases and J by 14 bases, with 17 bases left in between. The CDR3 extends over 13 amino acids. The CDR3 nucleotides read TGTGCCAGCAGCTTGGGGCAGCCCGTCGAAAATACCTTC. It codes for CASSLGQPVENTF.